The 9 T cell receptor beta chains below were found in one sample sequenced in a study of shared clonotypes between healthy human individuals. The assay was immunoSEQ multiplex PCR, and TCRdb's table has in-frame clones only and misses some. Of 950,000 to 1,100,000 clones in the sample, around 78% were seen once. Sample: memory CD4+ T cells from PBMCs. The subset here: CD45RA-negative fraction. These receptors were taken from a man between 18 and 29 years old in good health. Some clones in this sample may be carry-over from other donors' samples.

The V and J genes are TRBV6-5 and TRBJ2-5; 7 positions agree with TRBD2. CDR3 length: 13 amino acids. Germline V gene data show CDR1 as MNHEY and CDR2 as SVGAGI. V lost 7 bases and J lost 6; bases outside the gene matches: 8. The chain's CDR3 is CASKASGRQTQYF. In DNA, the CDR3 is TGTGCCAGCAAGGCTAGCGGCCGCCAGACCCAGTACTTC.

In its sample, this clone was seen a few times. The rearrangement links TRBV29-1 to TRBJ2-7; D tentatively fits TRBD1 or TRBD2 (5 bases each). In germline, CDR1 is SQVTM, CDR2 ANQGSEA. Trimming cost V 1 base and J 5 bases, with 15 bases left between them. CDR3 size: 14 residues. The DNA of the CDR3 is TGCAGCGTTGAAGGGGGTAGGGGAGTCGACGAGCAGTACTTC. It specifies CSVEGGRGVDEQYF.

This rearrangement joins TRBV7-8 to TRBJ2-5, with D perhaps assigned TRBD1 or TRBD2 (7 bases each). Trimming pared 5 bases from V and 3 bases from J, leaving 16 bases between. The CDR3 has 15 amino acids. CDR1 is SGHVS and CDR2 is FQNEAQ in the germline V gene. The DNA for the CDR3 is TGTGCCAGCAGCCCCCGGGGAGGGACAGAAGAGACCCAGTACTTC. Amino acids: CASSPRGGTEETQYF.

This chain links TRBV18 with TRBJ2-2; no firm D call. V was shortened by 4 bases and J by 0 bases, with 12 bases between the two germline ends. The CDR3 is 16 residues long. From germline, CDR1 is KGHSH and CDR2 LQKENI. The CDR3 spells CASSQLLYSNTGELFF. The CDR3 DNA sequence: TGTGCCAGCTCACAACTACTCTATTCGAACACCGGGGAGCTGTTTTTT.

V usage is TRBV6-5 and J usage is TRBJ1-2, with D maybe TRBD1 (6 bases). Germline lookup yields CDR1 MNHEY and CDR2 SVGAGI. The V end was cut by 10 bases, the J end by 4 bases, with 16 bases between. CDR3 length equals 13 residues. The CDR3: CATTTGSGYGYTF. DNA for the CDR3: TGTGCCACCACCACAGGGTCCGGCTATGGCTACACCTTC.

The chain has TRBV6-6 and TRBJ2-7; 10 bases match TRBD1. Germline lookup yields CDR1 MNHNY and CDR2 SVGAGI (reference sequence). V lost 2 bases to trimming and J lost 6 bases; unmatched junction nucleotides: 4. The CDR3 length is 14 residues. The DNA of the CDR3 is TGTGCCAGCAGTTACCGGGACAGGGGAAGCGAGCAGTACTTC. Translation: CASSYRDRGSEQYF.

V is TRBV19 and J is TRBJ2-1; D may be TRBD1 (6 bases). The CDR3 spans 15 residues. Germline CDR1 reads LNHDA; CDR2 reads SQIVND (reference sequence). V was shortened by 1 base and J by 9 bases, with 16 bases between the two germline ends. The CDR3 DNA sequence: TGTGCCAGTAGTATAGGCAGGGGTAGGTTCGCTGAGCAGTTCTTC. As protein: CASSIGRGRFAEQFF.

A word on this clone: This may be a read error, as it is one base from a much larger clone. The same CDR3 is also encoded by other DNA sequences in this sample. The V call is TRBV10-2, the J call TRBJ2-7, with 9 bases that match TRBD1. V dropped 7 bases and J dropped 6; count of bases not matched to a gene: 7. CDR1 and CDR2 (germline): WSHSY, SAAADI. The CDR3 loop spans 13 amino acids. The CDR3 spells CASKGQGNTEQYF. The CDR3 DNA follows: TGCGCCAGCAAGGGACAGGGAAACACCGAGCAGTACTTC.

This chain links TRBV2 with TRBJ2-4; D is perhaps TRBD1 (5 bases). Germline-derived CDR1 and CDR2 are SNHLY and FYNNEI. CDR3 size: 14 residues. V was clipped by 7 bases and J by 6 bases, with 16 bases between them. CDR3 residues: CASTAPGLRNIQYF. In nucleotides, the CDR3 is TGTGCCAGCACTGCCCCAGGGTTGAGAAACATTCAGTACTTC.